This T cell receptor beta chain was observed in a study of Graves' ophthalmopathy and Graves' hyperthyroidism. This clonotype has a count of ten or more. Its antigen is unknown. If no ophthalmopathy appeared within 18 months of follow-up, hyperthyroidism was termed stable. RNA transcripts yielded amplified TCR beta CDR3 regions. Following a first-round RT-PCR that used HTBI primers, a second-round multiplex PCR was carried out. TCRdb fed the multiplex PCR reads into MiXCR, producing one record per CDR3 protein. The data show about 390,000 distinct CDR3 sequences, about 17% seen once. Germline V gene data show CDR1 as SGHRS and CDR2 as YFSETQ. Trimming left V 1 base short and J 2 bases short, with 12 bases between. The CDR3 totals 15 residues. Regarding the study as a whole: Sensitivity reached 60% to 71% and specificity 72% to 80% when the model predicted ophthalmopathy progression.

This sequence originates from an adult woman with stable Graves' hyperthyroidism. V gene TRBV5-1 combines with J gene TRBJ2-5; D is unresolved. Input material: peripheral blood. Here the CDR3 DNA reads TGCGCCAGCAGCTTGACCGCCCCACGTCAAGAGACCCAGTACTTC. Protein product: CASSLTAPRQETQYF.